The T cell receptor (beta chain) under discussion was sequenced for a study of T cell responses to AZD1222 COVID-19 vaccine. Worth noting for this clone: The antigen remains undetermined.

Study-level points and caveats: The donor cohort was predominantly white British with a female majority, and clonal diversity may have been underestimated. The study reported that nearly half of spike-specific TCRs target unmutated variant regions.

This table comes from immunoSEQ multiplex PCR, and its TCRdb copy is limited to in-frame clones, with some not included. There are 150,000 or so clones in the sample; approximately 92% occur only once, and roughly 5.1% lies in the top ten. V was shortened by 5 bases and J by 9 bases, with 14 bases between the two germline ends. The length of the CDR3 is 14 residues. Germline V gives CDR1 SGHAT, CDR2 FQNNGV. The chain joins TRBV11-2 to TRBJ1-6; possible D gene TRBD1, 5 bases. The sample was peripheral blood, taken on day 0 of AZD1222 vaccination. The TCR originated in an adult in good health. The DNA of the CDR3 is TGTGCCAGCAGCGCCCTCGTGGGGGGTTCACCCCTCCACTTT. Translated: CASSALVGGSPLHF.